The entry below gives a single TCR beta chain sequence along with its context. What it recognizes is unknown. At the time of active disease, bone marrow was collected from every patient. From 400 to 450 ng of RNA, a library with molecular barcoded alpha/delta and beta/gamma adaptors was made. MiXCR, applied by TCRdb to the reads, yields one record per CDR3 protein. The repertoire holds nearly 60,000 distinct CDR3 sequences, with 9% to 15% as singletons. The data are from a study of read filtering for tumor transcriptome and immune sequencing. Study information: DNase treatment preceded whole-transcriptome library preparation. Study-wide results and caveats: About four fifths of IR-seq clonotypes had a single read, yet these held approximately 4% of reads.

With 3 bases removed from V and 5 bases from J, the gap between germline ends came to 11 bases. The CDR3 runs 14 residues. In germline, CDR1 is PRHDT, CDR2 FYEKMQ (reference sequence). V and J are TRBV13 and TRBJ1-5; D is unclear. Sequenced material: a population of CD138-negative cells sorted from bone marrow. This TCR was recovered from a donor aged 40 or older with multiple myeloma. The CDR3, as DNA: TGTGCCAGCAGCTTCGGCCTACGAGATCAGCCCCAGCATTTT. This gives the protein CASSFGLRDQPQHF.